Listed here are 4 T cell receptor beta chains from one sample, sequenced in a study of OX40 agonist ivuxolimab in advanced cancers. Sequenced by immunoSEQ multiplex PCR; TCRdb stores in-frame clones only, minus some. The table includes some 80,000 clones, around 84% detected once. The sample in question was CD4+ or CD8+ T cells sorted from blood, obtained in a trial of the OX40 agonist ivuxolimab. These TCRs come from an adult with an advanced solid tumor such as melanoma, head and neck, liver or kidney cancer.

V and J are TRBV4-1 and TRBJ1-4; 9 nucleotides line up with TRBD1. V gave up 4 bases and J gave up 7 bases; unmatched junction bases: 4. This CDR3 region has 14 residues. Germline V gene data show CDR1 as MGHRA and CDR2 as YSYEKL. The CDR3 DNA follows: TGCGCCAGCAGCCCGGGACAGGGTCGTGAAAAACTGTTTTTT. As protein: CASSPGQGREKLFF.

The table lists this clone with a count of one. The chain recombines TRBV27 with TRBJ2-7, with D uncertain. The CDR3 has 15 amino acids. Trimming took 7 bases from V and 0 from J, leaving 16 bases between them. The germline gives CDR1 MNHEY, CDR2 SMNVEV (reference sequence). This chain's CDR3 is CASTSAPLGSYEQYF. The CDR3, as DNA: TGTGCCAGCACGAGTGCCCCACTGGGCTCCTACGAGCAGTACTTC.

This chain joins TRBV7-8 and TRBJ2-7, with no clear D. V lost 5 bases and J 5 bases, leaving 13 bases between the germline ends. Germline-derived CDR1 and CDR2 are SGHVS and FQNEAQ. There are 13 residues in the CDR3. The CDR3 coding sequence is TGTGCCAGCAGCGGACCAGTCTCAGACGAGCAGTACTTC. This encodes CASSGPVSDEQYF.

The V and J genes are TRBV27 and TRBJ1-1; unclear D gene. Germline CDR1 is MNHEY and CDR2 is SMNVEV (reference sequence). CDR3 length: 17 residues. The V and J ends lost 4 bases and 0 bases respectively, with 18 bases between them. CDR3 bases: TGTGCCAGCAGTTACACCCCCTACGGGGATATGAACACTGAAGCTTTCTTT. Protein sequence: CASSYTPYGDMNTEAFF.